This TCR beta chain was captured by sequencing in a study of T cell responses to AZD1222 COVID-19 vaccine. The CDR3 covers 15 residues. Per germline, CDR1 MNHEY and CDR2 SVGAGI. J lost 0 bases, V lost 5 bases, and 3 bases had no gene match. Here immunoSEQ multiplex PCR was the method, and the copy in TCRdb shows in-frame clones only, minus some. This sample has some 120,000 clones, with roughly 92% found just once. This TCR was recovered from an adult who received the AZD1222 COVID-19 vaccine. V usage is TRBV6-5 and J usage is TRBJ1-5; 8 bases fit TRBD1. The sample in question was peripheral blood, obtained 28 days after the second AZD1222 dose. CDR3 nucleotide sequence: TGTGCCAGCAGTCAGACAGGGGATAGCAATCAGCCCCAGCATTTT. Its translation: CASSQTGDSNQPQHF.